Shown below are 29 T cell receptor beta chains from a single sample sequenced in a study of cytomegalovirus exposure and HLA in healthy donors. The PCR had 60 Vbeta and 13 Jbeta primers. Clones were sequenced by immunoSEQ multiplex PCR, and TCRdb holds only the in-frame ones, with some missing. The profile shows a few hundred thousand clones, roughly 80% of them singletons. The sample taken for sequencing was PBMCs. Receptors were obtained from a man aged 30-40 years in good health and CMV-seronegative.

The gene calls are TRBV4-1 and TRBJ2-4; possible D gene TRBD1, 5 bases. Germline CDR1 is MGHRA and CDR2 is YSYEKL. This CDR3 is built from 11 residues. V was shortened by 2 bases and J by 14 bases, with 10 bases between the two germline ends. The CDR3 DNA is TGCGCCAGCAGCCAATATGACAGAGAGTACTTC. Translation gives CASSQYDREYF.

The V and J genes are TRBV7-8 and TRBJ1-3; 7 nucleotides line up with TRBD1. Germline CDR1 SGHVS, CDR2 FQNEAQ. CDR3 length: 13 amino acids. V was pared by 5 bases and J by 3 bases, with 1 base of the junction left unmatched. As DNA, the CDR3 is TGTGCCAGCAGCCAGGGGGATGGAAACACCATATATTTT. Amino acids: CASSQGDGNTIYF.

The chain joins TRBV28 to TRBJ2-5; TRBD2 might be the D (6 bases). V was trimmed by 3 bases and J by 4 bases, leaving 12 bases between them. The CDR3 is 14 amino acids. Germline CDR1 is MDHEN and CDR2 is SYDVKM. CDR3 protein: CASSLAGGGETQYF. CDR3 DNA: TGTGCCAGCAGTTTGGCCGGGGGAGGAGAGACCCAGTACTTC.

The J gene is TRBJ1-4, the V gene TRBV18; no clear D. The CDR3 is 13 residues long. Germline CDR1 KGHSH, CDR2 LQKENI. The germline V and J ends were trimmed by 1 base and 7 bases, with 7 bases remaining between them. As DNA, the CDR3 is TGTGCCAGCTCACCACGAGGCGGTGAAAAACTGTTTTTT. It encodes CASSPRGGEKLFF.

This chain links TRBV6-5 with TRBJ1-2; TRBD1 matches at 9 bases. This CDR3 has 16 residues. Germline CDR1 and CDR2: MNHEY and SVGAGI. The junction had 8 bases not matched to a gene; V was cut back by 4 bases and J by 2 bases. Here the CDR3 reads CASSSSMGTGNYGYTF. The CDR3 DNA follows: TGTGCCAGCAGTTCCTCCATGGGGACAGGGAACTATGGCTACACCTTC.

This clone is a singleton in its sample. This rearrangement joins TRBV27 to TRBJ1-6; D not certain. In germline, CDR1 is MNHEY, CDR2 SMNVEV (reference sequence). The CDR3 is made up of 16 amino acids. The V gene lost 2 bases and the J gene lost 2 bases, with 10 bases spanning the gap. This chain's CDR3 is CASSLMSPAYNSPLHF. The CDR3 DNA reads as TGTGCCAGCAGTTTAATGTCGCCAGCCTATAATTCACCCCTCCACTTT.

This clone came up once. J is TRBJ1-2 and V is TRBV19; 9 bases line up with TRBD1. CDR1 is LNHDA, CDR2 SQIVND, per germline (reference sequence). Germline trimming cut 4 bases from V and 1 base from J; bases unmatched to any gene: 1. The CDR3 loop spans 14 amino acids. The chain's CDR3 is CASSRDRDNYGYTF. The CDR3 DNA is TGTGCCAGTAGTAGGGACAGGGATAACTATGGCTACACCTTC.

This clone appeared once. This chain uses TRBV5-6 with TRBJ1-1, with 7 bases fitting TRBD1. Germline trimming cut 4 bases from V and 6 bases from J; bases unmatched to any gene: 9. CDR1 is SGHDT and CDR2 is YYEEEE in the germline V gene. The CDR3 extends over 14 amino acids. The CDR3 sequence: CASSDGNRGPEAFF. CDR3 bases: TGTGCCAGCAGCGACGGGAACAGGGGCCCTGAAGCTTTCTTT.

The rearrangement uses TRBV14 and TRBJ1-2, with D tentatively TRBD1 (6 bases). V was cut by 2 bases and J by 1 base, with 11 bases left in between. Germline V CDR1 and CDR2: SGHDN, FVKESK. CDR3 length: 15 amino acids. CDR3 sequence (DNA): TGTGCCAGCAGCCAATATACAGGGAGTAACTATGGCTACACCTTC. It encodes CASSQYTGSNYGYTF. The variable domain in full, completed from reference TRBV14 and TRBJ1-2, reads EAGVTQFPSHSVIEKGQTVTLRCDPISGHDNLYWYRRVMGKEIKFLLHFVKESKQDESGMPNNRFLAERTGGTYSTLKVQPAELEDSGVYFCASSQYTGSNYGYTFGSGTRLTVV.

The chain links TRBV28 to TRBJ1-4; a weak D match, TRBD1 (5 bases). Germline CDR1 MDHEN, CDR2 SYDVKM. CDR3 length equals 18 residues. Trimming cost V 2 bases and J 6 bases, with 22 bases left between them. CDR3 nucleotide sequence: TGTGCCAGCAGTTTAACTACCTGGGGGGGAGGAAGAGATGAAAAACTGTTTTTT. This encodes CASSLTTWGGGRDEKLFF.

The genes are TRBV15 and TRBJ1-2; the D is unclear. CDR1 is LNHNV, CDR2 YYDKDF, per germline (reference sequence). CDR3 length: 16 amino acids. V gave up 0 bases and J gave up 1 base, with 12 bases separating them. Written as DNA, the CDR3 is TGTGCCACCAGCAGAGATCGGGGAACCCTTAACTATGGCTACACCTTC. As protein: CATSRDRGTLNYGYTF.

This clone was counted a few times. The rearrangement uses TRBV6-5 and TRBJ1-6, with 8 positions matching TRBD1. Germline assignment: CDR1 MNHEY and CDR2 SVGAGI. The junction had 5 bases not matched to a gene; V was cut back by 5 bases and J by 8 bases. The CDR3 is made up of 14 amino acids. CDR3 sequence: CASSSRGLDSPLHF. The CDR3 bases are TGTGCCAGCAGTAGCAGGGGGCTCGATTCACCCCTCCACTTT.

A few counts support this clone. The chain carries TRBV28 and TRBJ1-1, with D possibly matching TRBD1 (5 bases). The germline gives CDR1 MDHEN, CDR2 SYDVKM. V was trimmed by 3 bases and J by 1 base, leaving 15 bases between them. The CDR3 extends over 16 amino acids. CDR3 in DNA: TGTGCCAGCAGTTTCGGAACAGGTTGGAGGAACACTGAAGCTTTCTTT. Its protein is CASSFGTGWRNTEAFF.

The chain joins TRBV19 to TRBJ1-1, with 8 nucleotides matching TRBD1. V lost 8 bases and J lost 4; bases outside the gene matches: 6. The germline CDR1 and CDR2 sequences are LNHDA and SQIVND (reference sequence). CDR3 length: 13 amino acids. CDR3 bases: TGTGCCAGTGGGACAGGCTGGGTCACTGAAGCTTTCTTT. It translates to CASGTGWVTEAFF.

The V call is TRBV7-2, the J call TRBJ2-3, with 12 bases identical to TRBD2. The CDR3 runs to 17 residues. J gave up 5 bases and V 1 base, and 7 bases lay outside the gene matches. CDR1 is SGHTA, CDR2 FQGNSA, per germline. The CDR3 region is CASSLGPSGGAQDTQYF. DNA for the CDR3: TGTGCCAGCAGCTTAGGCCCTAGCGGGGGGGCCCAAGATACGCAGTATTTT.

V usage is TRBV29-1 and J usage is TRBJ2-5, with 11 nucleotides matching TRBD1. The J call may be wrong; the DNA end is better matched by TRBJ2-7. From germline, CDR1 is SQVTM and CDR2 ANQGSEA. This CDR3 has 14 residues. In DNA form, the CDR3 reads TGCAGCGTTGGGTGGACAGGGGGCACAGGCGAGCAGTACTTC. Translated, it gives CSVGWTGGTGEQYF.

The chain employs TRBV19 and TRBJ1-4; tentative D call: TRBD1 (5 bases). Trimming took off 3 bases at V and 5 bases at J, with 13 bases between the two ends. Germline loops: CDR1 LNHDA, CDR2 SQIVND (reference sequence). The CDR3 has 15 amino acids. CDR3 residues: CASSMRQKPNEKLFF. The CDR3, as DNA: TGTGCCAGTAGTATGAGACAGAAACCCAATGAAAAACTGTTTTTT.

The V and J genes are TRBV5-1 and TRBJ2-5, with 7 bases lining up with TRBD2. The germline V gene has CDR1 SGHRS and CDR2 YFSETQ. This CDR3 is 15 amino acids long. V trimming: 1 base; J trimming: 0 bases; junction bases outside the gene matches: 3. The CDR3 DNA follows: TGCGCCAGCAGCTTGCGCGGGGGTTACCAAGAGACCCAGTACTTC. Residues: CASSLRGGYQETQYF. The variable domain in full, with the rest retrieved from reference TRBV5-1 and TRBJ2-5, is KAGVTQTPRYLIKTRGQQVTLSCSPISGHRSVSWYQQTPGQGLQFLFEYFSETQRNKGNFPGRFSGRQFSNSRSEMNVSTLELGDSALYLCASSLRGGYQETQYFGPGTRLLVL.

The chain couples TRBV5-4 to TRBJ2-7; 14 nucleotides agree with TRBD2. Germline loops: CDR1 SGHNT, CDR2 YYREEE (reference sequence). There are 17 residues in the CDR3. The V segment lost 0 bases and the J segment 5 bases; nucleotides outside the gene matches: 7. This chain's CDR3 is CASSLDSAGLAGDEQYF. DNA for the CDR3: TGTGCCAGCAGCTTGGATAGCGCGGGACTAGCGGGGGACGAGCAGTACTTC.

This clone was observed a single time. V usage is TRBV6-6 and J usage is TRBJ2-5, with 8 nucleotides matching TRBD2. CDR1 and CDR2 (germline): MNHNY, SVGAGI (reference sequence). The CDR3 covers 15 residues. Trimming took 5 bases from V and 1 from J; bases not matched to a gene: 6. The CDR3 loop is CASSTHTSGQETQYF. The CDR3 nucleotides read TGTGCCAGCAGTACGCATACTAGCGGCCAAGAGACCCAGTACTTC.

The V gene is TRBV10-2, the J gene TRBJ1-3, with TRBD1 as a possible D gene (5 bases). V lost 7 bases and J 0 bases, leaving 13 bases between the germline ends. CDR1 is WSHSY and CDR2 is SAAADI in the germline V gene. The CDR3 runs 15 residues. This CDR3 reads CASTAGRSSGNTIYF. CDR3 in DNA: TGCGCCAGCACGGCAGGGCGAAGCTCTGGAAACACCATATATTTT.

V is TRBV6-6 and J is TRBJ2-5, with D perhaps matching TRBD2 (5 bases). V gave up 2 bases and J gave up 7 bases, with 11 bases separating them. This CDR3 is built from 13 residues. The germline CDR1 and CDR2 sequences are MNHNY and SVGAGI (reference sequence). The CDR3, as DNA: TGTGCCAGCAGTTACGGCGGAAGCGGGACCCAGTACTTC. Protein sequence: CASSYGGSGTQYF.

The chain is built from TRBV9 and TRBJ2-5; 8 bases are a match to TRBD1. The V segment lost 3 bases and the J segment 7 bases; nucleotides outside the gene matches: 2. This CDR3 has 12 amino acids. CDR1 and CDR2 from the germline V gene are SGDLS and YYNGEE. The CDR3 DNA reads as TGTGCCAGCAGCGCCGGGACAGGGACCCAGTACTTC. Translating gives CASSAGTGTQYF.

The chain uses TRBV28 and TRBJ1-5; 9 nucleotides align to TRBD1. Germline values: CDR1 MDHEN, CDR2 SYDVKM. The ends lost 3 bases at V and 3 bases at J; junction bases unmatched: 9. The CDR3 length is 17 residues. The CDR3 region is CASSLLLGTGTNQPQHF. CDR3 in DNA: TGTGCCAGCAGTTTGTTACTGGGGACAGGGACCAATCAGCCCCAGCATTTT.

The chain carries TRBV5-6 and TRBJ2-1, with TRBD1 identical over 7 bases. V gave up 0 bases and J gave up 0 bases; unmatched junction bases: 9. The germline gives CDR1 SGHDT, CDR2 YYEEEE. This CDR3 spans 18 amino acids. The CDR3 region is CASSLGVGGYSSYNEQFF. CDR3 sequence (DNA): TGTGCCAGCAGCTTGGGGGTAGGGGGCTACAGCTCCTACAATGAGCAGTTCTTC.

The chain joins TRBV21-1 to TRBJ2-4; the table's D call of TRBD2 was not tested on the DNA. TRBV21-1 is flagged as a pseudogene. The CDR3 has 15 residues. The CDR3 sequence is CASSKPGRAPNIQYF. CDR3 DNA: TGTGCCAGCAGCAAACCGGGTCGAGCCCCAAACATTCAGTACTTC.

This chain joins TRBV27 and TRBJ2-7; 12 bases are shared with TRBD1. The CDR3 consists of 16 residues. The trim removed 4 bases at V and 1 base at J, leaving 5 bases unmatched. Looked up from germline, CDR1 is MNHEY and CDR2 is SMNVEV (reference sequence). The DNA for the CDR3 is TGTGCCAGCAGTTGGGGACAGGGGGCGAAATCCTACGAGCAGTACTTC. It is translated as CASSWGQGAKSYEQYF.

This chain uses TRBV4-2 with TRBJ2-1, with 14 bases identical to TRBD2. Germline CDR1 LGHNA, CDR2 YNFKEQ. The length of the CDR3 is 15 residues. V dropped 3 bases and J dropped 10; count of bases not matched to a gene: 5. CDR3 loop: CASSQGLAGAGEQFF. The CDR3 region has the DNA TGTGCCAGCAGCCAGGGACTAGCGGGGGCCGGGGAGCAGTTCTTC.

The chain couples TRBV6-6 to TRBJ2-5; weak D call: TRBD2 (5 bases). TRBJ2-7 matches the DNA end more closely, so the J call is doubtful. This CDR3 spans 12 amino acids. In germline, CDR1 is MNHNY, CDR2 SVGAGI (reference sequence). As DNA, the CDR3 is TGTGCCAGCGAAGGGAGCTCCTACGAGCAGTACTTC. This gives the protein CASEGSSYEQYF.